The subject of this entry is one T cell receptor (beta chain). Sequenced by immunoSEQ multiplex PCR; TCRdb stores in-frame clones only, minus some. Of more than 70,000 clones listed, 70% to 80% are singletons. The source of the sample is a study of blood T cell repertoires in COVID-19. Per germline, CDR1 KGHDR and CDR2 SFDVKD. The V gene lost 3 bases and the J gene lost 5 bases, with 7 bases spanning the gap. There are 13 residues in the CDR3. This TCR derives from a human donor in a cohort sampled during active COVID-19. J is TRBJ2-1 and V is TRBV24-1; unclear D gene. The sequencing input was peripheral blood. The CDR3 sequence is CATSDAHNNEQFF. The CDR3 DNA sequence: TGTGCCACCAGTGATGCACATAACAATGAGCAGTTCTTC.